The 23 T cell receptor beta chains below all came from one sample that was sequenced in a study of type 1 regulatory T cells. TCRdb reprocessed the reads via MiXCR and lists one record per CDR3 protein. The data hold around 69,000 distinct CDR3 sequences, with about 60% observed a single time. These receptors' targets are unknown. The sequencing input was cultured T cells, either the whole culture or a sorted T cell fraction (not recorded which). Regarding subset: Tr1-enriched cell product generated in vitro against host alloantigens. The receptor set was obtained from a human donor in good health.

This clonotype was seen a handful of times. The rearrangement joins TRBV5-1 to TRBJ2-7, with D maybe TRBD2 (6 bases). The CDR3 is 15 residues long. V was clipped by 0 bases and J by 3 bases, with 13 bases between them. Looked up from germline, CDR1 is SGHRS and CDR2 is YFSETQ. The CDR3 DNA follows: TGCGCCAGCAGCTTGGACGGGAGAACTCTCTACGAGCAGTACTTC. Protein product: CASSLDGRTLYEQYF.

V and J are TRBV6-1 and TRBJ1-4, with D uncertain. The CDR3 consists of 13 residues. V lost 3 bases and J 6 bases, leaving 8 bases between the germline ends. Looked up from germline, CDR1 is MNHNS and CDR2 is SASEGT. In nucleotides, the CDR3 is TGTGCCAGCAGTGACTTATTGGATGAAAAACTGTTTTTT. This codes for CASSDLLDEKLFF.

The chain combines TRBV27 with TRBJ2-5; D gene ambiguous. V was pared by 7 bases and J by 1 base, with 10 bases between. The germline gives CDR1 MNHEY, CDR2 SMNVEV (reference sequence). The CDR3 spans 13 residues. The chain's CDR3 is CASTHHPQETQYF. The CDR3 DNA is TGTGCCAGCACCCATCATCCCCAAGAGACCCAGTACTTC.

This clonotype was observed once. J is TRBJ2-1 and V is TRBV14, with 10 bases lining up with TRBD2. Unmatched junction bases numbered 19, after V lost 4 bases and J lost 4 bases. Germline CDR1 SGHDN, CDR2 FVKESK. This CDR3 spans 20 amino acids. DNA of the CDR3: TGTGCCAGCAGCCTGCGCCCCGGGGCTAGCGGGAGTCGGGGTTACAATGAGCAGTTCTTC. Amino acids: CASSLRPGASGSRGYNEQFF.

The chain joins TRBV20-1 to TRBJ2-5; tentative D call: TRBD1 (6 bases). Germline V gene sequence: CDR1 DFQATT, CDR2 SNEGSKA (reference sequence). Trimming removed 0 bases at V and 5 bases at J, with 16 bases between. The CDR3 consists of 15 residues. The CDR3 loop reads CSARDRGTLRETQYF. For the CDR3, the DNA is TGCAGTGCTAGAGATAGGGGGACACTCCGGGAGACCCAGTACTTC.

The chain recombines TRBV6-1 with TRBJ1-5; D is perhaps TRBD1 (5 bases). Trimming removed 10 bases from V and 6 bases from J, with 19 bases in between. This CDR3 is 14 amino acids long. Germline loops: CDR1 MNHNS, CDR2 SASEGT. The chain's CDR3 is CATGTDSWGQPQHF. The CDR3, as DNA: TGTGCCACTGGGACCGACAGTTGGGGTCAGCCCCAGCATTTT.

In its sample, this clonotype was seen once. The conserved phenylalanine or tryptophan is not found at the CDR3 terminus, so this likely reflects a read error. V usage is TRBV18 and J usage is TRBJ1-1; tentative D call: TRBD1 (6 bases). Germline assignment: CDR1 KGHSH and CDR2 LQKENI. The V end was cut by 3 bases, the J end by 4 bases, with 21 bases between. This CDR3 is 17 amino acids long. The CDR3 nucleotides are TGTGCCAGCTCACCGTTTTCCACTGGGGGCGTGATCACTGAAGCTTTCATT. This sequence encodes CASSPFSTGGVITEAFI.

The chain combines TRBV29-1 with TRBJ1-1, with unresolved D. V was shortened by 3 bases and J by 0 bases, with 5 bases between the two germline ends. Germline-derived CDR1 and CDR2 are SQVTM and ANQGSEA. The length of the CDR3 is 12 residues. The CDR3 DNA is TGCAGCGTTGAGTCGGTGAACACTGAAGCTTTCTTT. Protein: CSVESVNTEAFF.

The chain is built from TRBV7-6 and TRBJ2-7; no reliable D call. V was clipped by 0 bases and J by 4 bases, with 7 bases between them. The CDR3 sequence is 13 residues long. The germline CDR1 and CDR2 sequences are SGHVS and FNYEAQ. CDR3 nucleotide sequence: TGTGCCAGCAGCTTAGCGCCAGTTTACGAGCAGTACTTC. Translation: CASSLAPVYEQYF.

The chain's CDR3 is CASSYSVGAYEQYF. In DNA, the CDR3 is TGTGCCAGCAGTTACTCGGTAGGCGCCTACGAGCAGTACTTC. The V and J genes are TRBV6-5 and TRBJ2-7, with D unresolved. In germline, CDR1 is MNHEY, CDR2 SVGAGI. With 0 bases removed from V and 2 bases from J, the gap between germline ends came to 8 bases. CDR3 length: 14 residues.

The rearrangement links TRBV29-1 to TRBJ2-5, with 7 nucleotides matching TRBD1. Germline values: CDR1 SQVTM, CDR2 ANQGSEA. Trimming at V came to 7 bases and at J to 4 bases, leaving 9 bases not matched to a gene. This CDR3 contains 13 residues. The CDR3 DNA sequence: TGCAGCGCCGAGGGAGACAGGGTAGAGACCCAGTACTTC. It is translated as CSAEGDRVETQYF.

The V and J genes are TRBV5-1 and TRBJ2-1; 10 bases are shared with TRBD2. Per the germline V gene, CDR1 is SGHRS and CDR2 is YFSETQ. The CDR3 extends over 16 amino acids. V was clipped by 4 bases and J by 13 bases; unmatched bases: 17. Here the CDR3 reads CASSPAGLAGVSSQFF. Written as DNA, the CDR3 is TGCGCCAGCAGCCCCGCTGGGCTAGCGGGAGTATCATCCCAGTTCTTC.

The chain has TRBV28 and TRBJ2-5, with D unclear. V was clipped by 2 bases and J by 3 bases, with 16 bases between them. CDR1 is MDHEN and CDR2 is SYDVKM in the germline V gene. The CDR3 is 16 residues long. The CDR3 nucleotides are TGTGCCAGCAGTTTAGGGTCAGGTAGAGGCGAAGAGACCCAGTACTTC. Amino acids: CASSLGSGRGEETQYF.

In nucleotides, the CDR3 is TGTGCCAGCAGTTTATGGGACAGGACCTACGAGCAGTACTTC. Its translation: CASSLWDRTYEQYF. The rearrangement uses TRBV28 and TRBJ2-7; 7 bases are a match to TRBD1. This CDR3 is 14 amino acids long. Germline values: CDR1 MDHEN, CDR2 SYDVKM. V dropped 0 bases and J dropped 2; count of bases not matched to a gene: 1.

CDR3 in amino acids: CSAKLVSYNEQFF. DNA of the CDR3: TGCAGTGCTAAACTAGTATCCTACAATGAGCAGTTCTTC. This sequence joins TRBV20-1 and TRBJ2-1; D may be TRBD2 (5 bases). Per the germline V gene, CDR1 is DFQATT and CDR2 is SNEGSKA (reference sequence). Trimming stripped 4 bases from V and 1 base from J, with 8 bases between. The CDR3 totals 13 residues.

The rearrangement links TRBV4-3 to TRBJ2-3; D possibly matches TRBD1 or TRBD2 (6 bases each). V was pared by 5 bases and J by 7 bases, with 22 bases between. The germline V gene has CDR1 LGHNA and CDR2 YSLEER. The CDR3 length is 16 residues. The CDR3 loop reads CASSGGGGALGNTQYF. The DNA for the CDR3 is TGCGCCAGCAGCGGAGGGGGAGGCGCCCTGGGGAATACGCAGTATTTT.

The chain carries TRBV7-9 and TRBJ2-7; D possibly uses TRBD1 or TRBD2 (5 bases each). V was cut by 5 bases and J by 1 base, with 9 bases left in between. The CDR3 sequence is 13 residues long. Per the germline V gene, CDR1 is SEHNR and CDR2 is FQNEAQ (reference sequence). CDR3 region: CASSRDASYEQYF. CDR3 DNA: TGTGCCAGCAGCCGGGACGCTTCCTACGAGCAGTACTTC. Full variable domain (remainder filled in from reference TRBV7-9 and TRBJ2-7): DTGVSQNPRHKITKRGQNVTFRCDPISEHNRLYWYRQTLGQGPEFLTYFQNEAQLEKSRLLSDRFSAERPKGSFSTLEIQRTEQGDSAMYLCASSRDASYEQYFGPGTRLTVT.

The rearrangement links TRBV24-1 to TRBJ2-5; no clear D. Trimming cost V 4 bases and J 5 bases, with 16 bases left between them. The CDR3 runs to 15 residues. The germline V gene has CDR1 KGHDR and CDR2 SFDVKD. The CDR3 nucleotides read TGTGCCACCAGTGACCACCGACTGGCGAGGGAGACCCAGTACTTC. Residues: CATSDHRLARETQYF.

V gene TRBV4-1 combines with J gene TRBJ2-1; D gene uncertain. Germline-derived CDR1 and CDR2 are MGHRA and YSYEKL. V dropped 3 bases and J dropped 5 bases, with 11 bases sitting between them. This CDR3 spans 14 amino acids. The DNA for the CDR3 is TGCGCCAGCAGCCAGGCTAAGGACCACAATGAGCAGTTCTTC. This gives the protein CASSQAKDHNEQFF.

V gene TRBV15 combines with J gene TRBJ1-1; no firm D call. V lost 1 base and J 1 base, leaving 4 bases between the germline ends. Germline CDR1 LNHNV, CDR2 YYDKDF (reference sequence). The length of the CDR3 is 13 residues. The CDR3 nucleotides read TGTGCCACCAGCAGAGTCGGGAACACTGAAGCTTTCTTT. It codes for CATSRVGNTEAFF.

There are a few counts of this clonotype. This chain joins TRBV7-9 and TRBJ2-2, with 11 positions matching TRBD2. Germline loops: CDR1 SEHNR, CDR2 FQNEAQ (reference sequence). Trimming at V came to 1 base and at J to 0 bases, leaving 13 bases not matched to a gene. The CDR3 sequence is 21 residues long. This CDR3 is CASSLGGGLAAFRANTGELFF. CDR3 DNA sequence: TGTGCCAGCAGCTTAGGGGGGGGACTAGCGGCCTTCCGAGCGAACACCGGGGAGCTGTTTTTT.

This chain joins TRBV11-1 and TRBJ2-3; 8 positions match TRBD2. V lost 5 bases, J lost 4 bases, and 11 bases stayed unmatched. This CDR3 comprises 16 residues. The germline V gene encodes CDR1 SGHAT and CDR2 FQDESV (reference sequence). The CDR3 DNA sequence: TGTGCCAGCAGCCCGCCAAGCGGGAGAAAAGCAGATACGCAGTATTTT. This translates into CASSPPSGRKADTQYF.

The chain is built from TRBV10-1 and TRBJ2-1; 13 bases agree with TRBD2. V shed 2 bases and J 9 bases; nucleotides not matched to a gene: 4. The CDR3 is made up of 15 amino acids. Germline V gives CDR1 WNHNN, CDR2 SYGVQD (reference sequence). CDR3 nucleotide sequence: TGCGCCAGCAGTGAGGCAACTAGCGGGAGGGGTGAGCAGTTCTTC. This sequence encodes CASSEATSGRGEQFF.